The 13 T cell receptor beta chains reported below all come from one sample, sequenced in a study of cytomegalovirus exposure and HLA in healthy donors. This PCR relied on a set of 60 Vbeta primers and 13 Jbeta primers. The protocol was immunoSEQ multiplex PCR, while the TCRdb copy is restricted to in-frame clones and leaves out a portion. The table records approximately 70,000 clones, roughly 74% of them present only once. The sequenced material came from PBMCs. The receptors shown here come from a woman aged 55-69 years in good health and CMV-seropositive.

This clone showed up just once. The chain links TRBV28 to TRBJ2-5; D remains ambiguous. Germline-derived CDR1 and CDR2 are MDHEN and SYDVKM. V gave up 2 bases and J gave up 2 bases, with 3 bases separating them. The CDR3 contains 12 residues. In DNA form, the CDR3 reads TGTGCCAGCAGTTTACTGCAAGAGACCCAGTACTTC. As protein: CASSLLQETQYF. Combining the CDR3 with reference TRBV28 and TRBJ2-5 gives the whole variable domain DVKVTQSSRYLVKRTGEKVFLECVQDMDHENMFWYRQDPGLGLRLIYFSYDVKMKEKGDIPEGYSVSREKKERFSLILESASTNQTSMYLCASSLLQETQYFGPGTRLLVL.

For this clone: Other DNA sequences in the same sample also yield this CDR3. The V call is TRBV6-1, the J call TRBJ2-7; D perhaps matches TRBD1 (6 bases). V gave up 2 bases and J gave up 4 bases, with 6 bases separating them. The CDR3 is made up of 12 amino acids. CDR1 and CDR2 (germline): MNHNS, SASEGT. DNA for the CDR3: TGTGCCAGCAGTGAAAGGGGGTACGAGCAGTACTTC. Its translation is CASSERGYEQYF.

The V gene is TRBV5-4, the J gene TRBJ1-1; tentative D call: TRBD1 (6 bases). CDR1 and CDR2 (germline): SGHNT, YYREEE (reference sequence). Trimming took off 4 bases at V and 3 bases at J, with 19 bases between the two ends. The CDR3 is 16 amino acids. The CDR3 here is CASSPRGGRIDTEAFF. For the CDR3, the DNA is TGTGCCAGCAGCCCACGCGGGGGCAGAATTGACACTGAAGCTTTCTTT.

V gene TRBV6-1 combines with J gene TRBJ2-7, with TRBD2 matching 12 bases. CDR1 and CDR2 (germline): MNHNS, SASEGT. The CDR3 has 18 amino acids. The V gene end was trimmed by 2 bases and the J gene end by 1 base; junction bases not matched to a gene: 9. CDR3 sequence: CASSEYNSGLAGSYEQYF. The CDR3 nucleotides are TGTGCCAGCAGTGAATACAACTCCGGACTAGCGGGGTCCTACGAGCAGTACTTC.

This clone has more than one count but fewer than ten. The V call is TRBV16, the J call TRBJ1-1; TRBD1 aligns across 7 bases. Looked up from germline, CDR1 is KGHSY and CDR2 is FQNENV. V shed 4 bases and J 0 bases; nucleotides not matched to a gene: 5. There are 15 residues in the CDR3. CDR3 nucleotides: TGTGCCAGCAGCCTGACAGGGAATTTGAACACTGAAGCTTTCTTT. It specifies CASSLTGNLNTEAFF.

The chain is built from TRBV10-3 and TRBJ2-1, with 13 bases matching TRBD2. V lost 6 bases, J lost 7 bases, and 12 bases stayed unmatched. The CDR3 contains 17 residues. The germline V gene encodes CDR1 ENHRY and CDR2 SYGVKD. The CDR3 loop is CAISYPLAGGPDNEQFF. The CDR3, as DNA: TGTGCCATCAGCTATCCACTAGCGGGGGGGCCTGATAATGAGCAGTTCTTC.

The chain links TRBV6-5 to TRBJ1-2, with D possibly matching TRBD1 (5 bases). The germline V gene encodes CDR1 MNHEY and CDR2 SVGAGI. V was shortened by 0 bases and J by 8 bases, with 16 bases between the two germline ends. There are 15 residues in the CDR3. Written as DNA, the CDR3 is TGTGCCAGCAGTTACTCCGGGGACTCAATTCGGGGCTACACCTTC. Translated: CASSYSGDSIRGYTF.

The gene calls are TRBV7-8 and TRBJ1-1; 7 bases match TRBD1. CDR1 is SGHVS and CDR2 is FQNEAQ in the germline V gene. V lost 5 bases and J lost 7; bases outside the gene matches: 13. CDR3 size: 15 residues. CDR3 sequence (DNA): TGTGCCAGCAGCCTCCAAACGAACAGGGGACTTGAAGCTTTCTTT. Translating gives CASSLQTNRGLEAFF. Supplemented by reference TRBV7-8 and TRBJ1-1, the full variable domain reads GAGVSQSPRYKVAKRGQDVALRCDPISGHVSLFWYQQALGQGPEFLTYFQNEAQLDKSGLPSDRFFAERPEGSVSTLKIQRTQQEDSAVYLCASSLQTNRGLEAFFGQGTRLTVV.

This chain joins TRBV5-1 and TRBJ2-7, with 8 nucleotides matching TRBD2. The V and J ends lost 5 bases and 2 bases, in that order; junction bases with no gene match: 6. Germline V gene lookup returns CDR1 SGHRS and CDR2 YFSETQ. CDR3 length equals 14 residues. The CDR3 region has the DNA TGCGCCAGCAGGGAAGCGGGACTAGCCTACGAGCAGTACTTC. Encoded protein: CASREAGLAYEQYF.

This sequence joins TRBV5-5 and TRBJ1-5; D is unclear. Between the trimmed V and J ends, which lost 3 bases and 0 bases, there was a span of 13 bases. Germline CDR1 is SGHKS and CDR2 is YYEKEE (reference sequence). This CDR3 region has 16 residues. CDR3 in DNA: TGTGCCAGCAGCTCGAGCGGACTGATTAGCAATCAGCCCCAGCATTTT. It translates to CASSSSGLISNQPQHF.

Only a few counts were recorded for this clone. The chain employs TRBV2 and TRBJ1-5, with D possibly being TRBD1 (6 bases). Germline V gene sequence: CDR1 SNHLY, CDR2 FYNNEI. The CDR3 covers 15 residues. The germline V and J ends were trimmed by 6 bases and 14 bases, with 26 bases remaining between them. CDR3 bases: TGTGCCAGCAGGGAGCCGGGGGGGCGCGATCAGCACAAGCATTTT. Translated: CASREPGGRDQHKHF.

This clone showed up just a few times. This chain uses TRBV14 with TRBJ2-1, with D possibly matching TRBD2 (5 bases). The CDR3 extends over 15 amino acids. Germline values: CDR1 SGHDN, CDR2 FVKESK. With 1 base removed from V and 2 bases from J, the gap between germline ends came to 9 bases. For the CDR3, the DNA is TGTGCCAGCAGCCAAGCTAGCCATCCCTACAATGAGCAGTTCTTC. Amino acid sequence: CASSQASHPYNEQFF.

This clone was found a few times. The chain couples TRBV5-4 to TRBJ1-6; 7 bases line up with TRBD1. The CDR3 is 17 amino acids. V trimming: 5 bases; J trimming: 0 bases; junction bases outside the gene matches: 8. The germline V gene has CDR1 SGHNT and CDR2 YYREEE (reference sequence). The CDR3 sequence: CASSSGTVASYNSPLHF. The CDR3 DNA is TGTGCCAGCAGTTCGGGGACAGTCGCCTCCTATAATTCACCCCTCCACTTT. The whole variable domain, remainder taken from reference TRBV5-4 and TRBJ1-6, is ETGVTQSPTHLIKTRGQQVTLRCSSQSGHNTVSWYQQALGQGPQFIFQYYREEENGRGNFPPRFSGLQFPNYSSELNVNALELDDSALYLCASSSGTVASYNSPLHFGNGTRLTVT.